A selection of T cell receptor beta chains follows, all from one sample in a study of circulating CD8 cells and anti-PD-1 response in melanoma. TCRdb re-called the reads through MiXCR, storing one row per CDR3 protein. The repertoire holds over a thousand distinct CDR3 sequences, with approximately 9% as singletons. Sequenced here: CD8+ T cells from PBMCs, sampled at baseline or after one month of anti-PD-1 therapy (not recorded which). These receptors were obtained from a human donor with melanoma. The CDR3 runs from the conserved cysteine through the conserved F or W. Fields, in order: CDR3 protein, CDR3 DNA, D gene, clone size, V gene, J gene. The D gene is left open where the match is weak. Clone size is shown for a subset of rows, as once, few, many or a class of expanded clone.

CASSQLGGETQYF	TGTGCCAGCAGCCAACTGGGAGGCGAGACCCAGTACTTC	.	medium-sized	TRBV3-1	TRBJ2-5
CASSPSSLDAYEQYF	TGTGCCAGCAGCCCCTCGTCGCTTGACGCCTACGAGCAGTACTTC	.	medium-sized	TRBV7-9	TRBJ2-7
CASLLDTQYF	TGTGCCAGCTTACTAGATACGCAGTATTTT	.	medium-sized	TRBV2	TRBJ2-3
CASSLGRSAKNIQYF	TGTGCCAGTAGTCTGGGACGGTCAGCCAAAAACATTCAGTACTTC	.	medium-sized	TRBV19	TRBJ2-4
CASSIGASVGNEQFF	TGTGCCAGTAGTATCGGGGCATCCGTTGGCAATGAGCAGTTCTTC	.	.	TRBV19	TRBJ2-1
CASSYQVRDRAFF	TGTGCCAGCAGTTACCAGGTACGGGACAGAGCTTTCTTT	TRBD1	.	TRBV6-5	TRBJ1-1
CASSQDLAGGLSYYNEQFF	TGCGCCAGCAGCCAAGATCTAGCGGGGGGGTTATCTTACTACAATGAGCAGTTCTTC	TRBD2	medium-sized	TRBV4-3	TRBJ2-1
CATSSDNQETQYF	TGTGCCACCAGTTCGGACAACCAAGAGACCCAGTACTTC	.	.	TRBV24-1	TRBJ2-5
CASSPGRAGANVLTF	TGCGCCAGCAGCCCGGGGAGGGCTGGGGCCAACGTCCTGACTTTC	TRBD2	medium-sized	TRBV4-3	TRBJ2-6
CASSPSGLRADTQYF	TGTGCCAGCAGTCCTTCGGGGTTGAGGGCAGATACGCAGTATTTT	.	few	TRBV28	TRBJ2-3
CASSQGRGLEQYF	TGCGCCAGCAGCCAAGGGAGGGGCCTCGAGCAGTACTTC	.	medium-sized	TRBV4-3	TRBJ2-7
CASSKRVWAGDTQYF	TGTGCCAGCAGCAAAAGAGTCTGGGCGGGAGATACGCAGTATTTT	.	medium-sized	TRBV21-1	TRBJ2-3
CASSLVGNTEAFF	TGTGCCAGCAGCCTGGTGGGGAACACTGAAGCTTTCTTT	.	medium-sized	TRBV4-2	TRBJ1-1
CASSLGGSGNTIYF	TGTGCCAGTAGTCTGGGGGGCTCTGGAAACACCATATATTTT	.	.	TRBV19	TRBJ1-3